This TCR beta chain was identified in a study of graft-versus-host responses after intestinal transplantation (dated by TCRdb to the early 2020s). Notes on the research overall: The transplants that recipients got were multivisceral, liver-intestinal, or isolated intestinal. Every recipient was given anti-thymocyte globulin induction, followed by approximately 3 years of maintenance tacrolimus and steroids. After intestinal transplantation, graft-versus-host and host-versus-graft alloreactive T cell clones in the graft, circulation and bone marrow were tracked using bulk TCR-beta CDR3 sequencing. Alloreactive clones were identified by sequencing pre-transplant mixed lymphocyte reaction products and comparing them with unstimulated pre-transplant donor and recipient T cells. The cohort enrolled around 25 intestinal transplant recipients including one retransplant, and a few patients lacking pretransplant specimens were excluded. Donor T cell macrochimerism was defined as a peak of at least 4% donor T cells among recipient peripheral blood mononuclear cells. Samples from a few later patients were sequenced in-house on an Illumina MiSeq with MiXCR processing rather than by the commercial service. Points the paper makes about the study in general: The conclusions were limited by the relatively low number and heterogeneity of the intestinal transplant patients. GvH clones were detected in recipient bone marrow, and some of these GvH clones were observed earlier in ileal mucosa or blood, consistent with an intestinal mucosal origin. Early after transplant, peak levels of circulating GvH clones were associated with declines in HvG clones. Patients with donor T cell macrochimerism had high GvH to HvG T cell clonal ratios in their allografts.

The protocol used for the library was the immunoSEQ multiplex PCR assay. For most patients, genomic DNA was subjected to high-throughput TCR-beta CDR3 sequencing by Adaptive Biotechnologies. In the paper's pipeline: Adaptive's ImmunoSEQ software was the source of the TCR sequencing data for approximately 18 patients, while a few other patients were processed with MiXCR and VDJtools. Because the origin of CDR3 nucleotide sequences shared between donor and recipient could not be assigned, those sequences were removed. At least 2-fold expansion over unstimulated cells and a minimum CFSE-low frequency of 0.002% (template counts) or 0.001% (read counts) were required for clones to be classified as alloreactive. Clones were considered mappable if detected in sequenced pre-transplant spleen, lymph node, or MLR CFSE-low populations of the donor or recipient. The cumulative frequency of alloreactive clones was calculated as a percentage of all sequences, weighted by copy number. The clones in this table, taken by TCRdb from immuneACCESS, are in-frame only. Not every clone is retained; where verified, under half of the shortfall comes from an unresolved V gene, and the cause of the rest is unknown. V, J and clone size were drawn from that table, and D and trimming were deduced from the DNA. In this sample the table shows tens of thousands of clones, over 80% of which occur a single time. Jointly, the top ten make up roughly 0.64% of the sample.

Blood samples were collected up to 4 times in the first month after transplant and then at least monthly when available. In the case of this clone: No antigen is known for it. No much larger clone is present one base from it, and per-base qualities are unavailable.

The germline V end is reduced by 5 bases and the J end by 4 bases; junction bases left unmatched: 6. According to the germline V gene (reference sequence), CDR1 reads SEHNR and CDR2 reads FQNEAQ. The CDR3, from cysteine to phenylalanine, totals 15 residues. Only CDR3 DNA is held: 45 bases, read in frame from base 1. The chain is made from TRBV7-9 and TRBJ2-3, and 10 junction bases match TRBD2. The sequencing used PBMCs, collected 98 days after intestinal transplantation. This TCR was sampled from a human patient who received an intestinal transplant, so some T cells may come from the graft donor. CDR3 sequence: CASSLGLAFADTQYF. The nucleotide sequence is given as TGTGCCAGCAGCCTGGGACTAGCGTTCGCAGATACGCAGTATTTT.